The subject of this entry is one T cell receptor beta chain. As yet, its antigen is unknown. Germline lookup yields CDR1 SGHRS and CDR2 YFSETQ. The ends were cut back, 5 bases at V and 5 bases at J, with 10 bases in the middle. The CDR3 has 12 amino acids. It was with 60 Vbeta and 13 Jbeta primers that the PCR ran. Sequenced by immunoSEQ multiplex PCR; TCRdb stores in-frame clones only, minus some. This table has tens of thousands of clones, approximately 80% appearing once. This sample was taken from a study of cytomegalovirus exposure and HLA in healthy donors. Study conclusions and caveats: V- and J-gene trimming in TCR beta was tied to a missense DCLRE1C variant by an analysis performed later.

The TCR comes from a woman in her 30s in good health and CMV-seronegative. The rearrangement links TRBV5-1 to TRBJ1-1, with D possibly TRBD1 on 6 matching bases. Sequencing used PBMCs. The CDR3 coding sequence is TGCGCCAGCAGGTCAGGGGATACTGAAGCTTTCTTT. Amino acid sequence: CASRSGDTEAFF.